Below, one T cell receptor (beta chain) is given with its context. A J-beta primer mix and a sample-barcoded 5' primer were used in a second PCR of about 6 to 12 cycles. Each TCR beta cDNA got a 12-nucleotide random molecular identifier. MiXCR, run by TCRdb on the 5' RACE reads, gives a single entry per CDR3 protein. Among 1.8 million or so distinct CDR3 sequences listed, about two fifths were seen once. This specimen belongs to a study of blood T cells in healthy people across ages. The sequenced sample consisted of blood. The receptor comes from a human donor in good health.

The CDR3 DNA reads TGCAGCGCCGAGCCAGGCGACTATGGCTACACCTTC. It specifies CSAEPGDYGYTF. The chain links TRBV29-1 to TRBJ1-2; D remains unclear. The germline gives CDR1 SQVTM, CDR2 ANQGSEA. The V end lost 7 bases, the J end lost 3 bases, and 12 bases lay between the germline ends. The CDR3 has 12 residues.